The present TCR beta chain was sequenced within a study of blood T cell repertoires in COVID-19. Original methodology: Reference gene primer amplification gave estimated nucleated cell counts. Sequenced by immunoSEQ multiplex PCR; TCRdb stores in-frame clones only, minus some. V, J and clone size are those of that table, while D and trimming were read from the DNA. The sample consists of about 140,000 clones, around 86% of them appearing once. The germline V gene has CDR1 LNHDA and CDR2 SQIVND (reference sequence). This CDR3 has 16 residues. V was cut by 4 bases and J by 0 bases, with 13 bases left in between. Individuals aged about 18 to 90 years were recruited from about two dozen US areas.

This clonotype was sampled from a man aged 55-75 years who had recovered from COVID-19. The chain has TRBV19 and TRBJ1-5; weak D call: TRBD1 (6 bases). Sample: PBMCs or T cells enriched from blood (not recorded which). The CDR3 loop reads CASSTDSTHSNQPQHF. The CDR3 nucleotides are TGTGCCAGTAGTACGGACAGTACCCATAGCAATCAGCCCCAGCATTTT.